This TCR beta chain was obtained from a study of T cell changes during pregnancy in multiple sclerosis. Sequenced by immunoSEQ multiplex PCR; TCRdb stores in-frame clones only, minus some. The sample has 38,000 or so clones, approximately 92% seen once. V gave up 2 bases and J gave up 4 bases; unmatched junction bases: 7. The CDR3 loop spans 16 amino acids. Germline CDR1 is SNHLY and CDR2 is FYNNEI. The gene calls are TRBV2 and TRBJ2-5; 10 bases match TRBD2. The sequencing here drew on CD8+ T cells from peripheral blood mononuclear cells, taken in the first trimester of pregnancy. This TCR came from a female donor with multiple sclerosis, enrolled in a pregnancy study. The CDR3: CASSERAGGLRETQYF. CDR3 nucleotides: TGTGCCAGCAGTGAACGAGCGGGGGGGCTCAGAGAGACCCAGTACTTC.